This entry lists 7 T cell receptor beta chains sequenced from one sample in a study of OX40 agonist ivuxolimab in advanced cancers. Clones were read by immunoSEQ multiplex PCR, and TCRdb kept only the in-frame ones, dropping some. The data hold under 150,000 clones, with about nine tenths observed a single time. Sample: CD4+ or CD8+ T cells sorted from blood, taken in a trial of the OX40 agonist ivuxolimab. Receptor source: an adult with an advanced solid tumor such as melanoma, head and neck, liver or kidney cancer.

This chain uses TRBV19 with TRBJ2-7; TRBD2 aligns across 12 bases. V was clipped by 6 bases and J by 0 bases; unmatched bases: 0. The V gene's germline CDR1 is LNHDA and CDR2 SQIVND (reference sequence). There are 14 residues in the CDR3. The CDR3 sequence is CASRTSGSSYEQYF. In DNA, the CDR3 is TGTGCCAGTAGGACTAGCGGGAGCTCCTACGAGCAGTACTTC.

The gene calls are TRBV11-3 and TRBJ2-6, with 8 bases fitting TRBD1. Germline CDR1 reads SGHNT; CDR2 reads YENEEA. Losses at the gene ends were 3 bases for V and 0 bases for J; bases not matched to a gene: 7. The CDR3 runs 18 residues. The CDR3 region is CASSFGQGASSGANVLTF. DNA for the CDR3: TGTGCCAGCAGCTTTGGGCAGGGGGCGTCCTCTGGGGCCAACGTCCTGACTTTC.

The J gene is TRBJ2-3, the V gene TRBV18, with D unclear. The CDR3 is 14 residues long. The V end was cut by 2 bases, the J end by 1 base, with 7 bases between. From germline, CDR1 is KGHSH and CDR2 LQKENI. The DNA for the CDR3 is TGTGCCAGCTCACCAGCCTCCGGCACAGATACGCAGTATTTT. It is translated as CASSPASGTDTQYF.

Here the CDR3 reads CASCRSGTGTDTQYF. In nucleotides, the CDR3 is TGTGCCAGCTGCCGATCCGGGACAGGGACAGATACGCAGTATTTT. The genes are TRBV6-5 and TRBJ2-3, with 9 bases fitting TRBD1. This CDR3 contains 15 residues. V lost 8 bases, J lost 3 bases, and 9 bases stayed unmatched. Germline V gene data show CDR1 as MNHEY and CDR2 as SVGAGI.

The CDR3 sequence is CASSPPSSGSWSNEQFF. DNA of the CDR3: TGTGCCAGCTCACCACCCTCCAGCGGGAGTTGGAGTAATGAGCAGTTCTTC. The J gene is TRBJ2-1, the V gene TRBV18, with 8 bases identical to TRBD2. The length of the CDR3 is 17 residues. Germline V CDR1 and CDR2: KGHSH, LQKENI. V gave up 0 bases and J gave up 7 bases; unmatched junction bases: 11.

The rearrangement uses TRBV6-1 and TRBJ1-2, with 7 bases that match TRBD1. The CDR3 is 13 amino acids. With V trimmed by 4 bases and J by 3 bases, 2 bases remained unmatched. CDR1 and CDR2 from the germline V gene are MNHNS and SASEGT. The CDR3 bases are TGTGCCAGCAGTGCCGGGACAGACTATGGCTACACCTTC. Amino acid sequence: CASSAGTDYGYTF.

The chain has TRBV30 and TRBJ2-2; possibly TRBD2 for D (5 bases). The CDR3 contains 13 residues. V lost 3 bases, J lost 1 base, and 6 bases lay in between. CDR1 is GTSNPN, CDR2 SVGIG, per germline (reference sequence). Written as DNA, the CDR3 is TGTGCCTGGAGGAGCGGGAACACCGGGGAGCTGTTTTTT. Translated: CAWRSGNTGELFF.